The clone carrying this TCR beta chain was seen more than once but under ten times. The antigen remains unidentified. At one end the junction does not follow the germline gene, possibly because of a read error. This sample is part of a study of T-cell memory formation after mild COVID-19. Findings of the study overall: Whether day 37 second-wave clones are SARS-CoV-2-specific was not confirmed. There was a balanced CD4/CD8 profile in clones contracting day 15 to 85, and later expanders leaned CD4+. Memory sampled before infection contained some responding clones, suggesting cross-reactive memory joined.

5'RACE with constant-segment primers yielded barcoded, UMI-tagged TCR alpha and TCR beta cDNA libraries. MiXCR was run by TCRdb on the 5' RACE reads, yielding one entry per CDR3 protein. The table has approximately 350,000 distinct CDR3 sequences, 13% to 15% seen once. Germline assignment: CDR1 SNHLY and CDR2 FYNNEI. This CDR3 has 11 amino acids. The TCR sequence derives from a man in his late teens or twenties who had mild COVID-19 (a few samples of this study predate the infection). Cell type and time point are not known. The rearrangement joins TRBV2 to TRBJ2-7; 8 nucleotides match TRBD1. Input material: PBMCs or a T cell subset sorted from them (not recorded which). This CDR3 is CASSPDRAVHF. Written as DNA, the CDR3 is TGTGCCAGCAGTCCGGACAGGGCCGTTCACTTC.